The 8 T cell receptor beta chains reported below all come from one sample, sequenced in a study of neoadjuvant anti-PD-1 for oral cavity cancer (dated by TCRdb to about 2021). Libraries were constructed by the immunoSEQ multiplex PCR assay. TCRdb retrieved this table from immuneACCESS and kept in-frame rearrangements only. Not all clones are present; in checked studies, unresolved V genes account for under half, and no reason is known for the remainder. The sample profile shows about 14,000 clones; under 80% of them were found once. The ten largest account for around 3% of the sample. The time point label corresponds to: before neoadjuvant nivolumab. The sequencing used PBMCs, collected before nivolumab (anti-PD-1) treatment. All receptors come from a person aged 40 to 85 with oral cavity squamous cell carcinoma.

This chain uses TRBV5-1 with TRBJ2-1; D not resolved. Germline V gives CDR1 SGHRS, CDR2 YFSETQ. This CDR3 comprises 14 residues. Deletions cut 4 bases from V and 6 bases from J, with 14 bases between. CDR3 sequence reads: CASSRPEGGNEQFF. DNA for the CDR3: TGCGCCAGCAGCCGTCCTGAAGGTGGCAATGAGCAGTTCTTC.

This clone was counted once. The genes are TRBV7-3 and TRBJ2-3; TRBD1 matches at 7 bases. The CDR3 covers 14 residues. The V gene end was trimmed by 5 bases and the J gene end by 3 bases; junction bases not matched to a gene: 5. Germline V gene data show CDR1 as SGHTA and CDR2 as FQGTGA. CDR3 amino acids: CASSRTGPTDTQYF. CDR3 bases: TGTGCCAGCAGCCGGACAGGACCGACAGATACGCAGTATTTT.

Only a few counts were recorded for this clone. The rearrangement joins TRBV6-1 to TRBJ2-1, with D perhaps matching TRBD1 (6 bases). Trimming took 6 bases from V and 2 from J, leaving 11 bases between them. The CDR3 covers 14 residues. Germline loops: CDR1 MNHNS, CDR2 SASEGT. CDR3 in DNA: TGTGCCAGCAGCTTACAGGGTACCTACAATGAGCAGTTCTTC. This sequence encodes CASSLQGTYNEQFF.

This clone was recorded only once. This chain links TRBV11-3 with TRBJ2-7; 11 bases agree with TRBD1. The length of the CDR3 is 14 residues. Germline-derived CDR1 and CDR2 are SGHNT and YENEEA. V lost 8 bases, J lost 6 bases, and 9 bases stayed unmatched. CDR3 in amino acids: CASSGQGASSEQYF. In nucleotides, the CDR3 is TGTGCCAGCTCTGGACAGGGGGCTTCTAGCGAGCAGTACTTC.

The V gene is TRBV29-1, the J gene TRBJ2-6; D uncertain. The CDR3 length is 16 residues. With 4 bases removed from V and 0 bases from J, the gap between germline ends came to 13 bases. The germline gives CDR1 SQVTM, CDR2 ANQGSEA. The DNA for the CDR3 is TGCAGCGTTGTGAGTATACGAACCTCTGGGGCCAACGTCCTGACTTTC. Translation gives CSVVSIRTSGANVLTF.

The chain is built from TRBV6-5 and TRBJ1-1; no clear D gene. CDR1 is MNHEY, CDR2 SVGAGI, per germline. The CDR3 is 14 residues long. Deletions cut 6 bases from V and 0 bases from J, with 11 bases between. The CDR3 is CASRRGIMNTEAFF. As DNA, the CDR3 is TGTGCCAGCAGGAGAGGGATCATGAACACTGAAGCTTTCTTT.

This clone came up a few times. The rearrangement uses TRBV2 and TRBJ1-2; D is ambiguous. Per germline, CDR1 SNHLY and CDR2 FYNNEI. With 2 bases removed from V and 7 bases from J, the gap between germline ends came to 14 bases. The CDR3 totals 14 residues. Written as DNA, the CDR3 is TGTGCCAGCAGTGAATCGGGATCAGAGCGTGGCTACACCTTC. Protein: CASSESGSERGYTF.

This rearrangement joins TRBV2 to TRBJ2-7; 10 bases align to TRBD2. The V and J ends lost 3 bases and 1 base, in that order; junction bases with no gene match: 12. Germline V lookup: CDR1 SNHLY, CDR2 FYNNEI. The CDR3 is 18 amino acids. CDR3 bases: TGTGCCAGCAGTGATTTCCTAGCGGGGGCTTCTCTGTCCTACGAGCAGTACTTC. It encodes CASSDFLAGASLSYEQYF.